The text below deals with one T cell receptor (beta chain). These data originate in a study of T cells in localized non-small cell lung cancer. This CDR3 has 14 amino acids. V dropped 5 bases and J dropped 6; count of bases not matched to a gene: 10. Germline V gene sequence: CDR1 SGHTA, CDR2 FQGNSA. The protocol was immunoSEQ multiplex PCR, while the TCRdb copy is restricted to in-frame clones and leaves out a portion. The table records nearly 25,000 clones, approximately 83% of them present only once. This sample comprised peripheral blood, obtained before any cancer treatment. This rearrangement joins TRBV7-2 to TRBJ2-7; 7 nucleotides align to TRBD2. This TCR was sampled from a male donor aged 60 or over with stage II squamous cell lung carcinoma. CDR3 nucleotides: TGTGCCAGCAGCCAGTGGCGGGGCGGGGGCGAGCAGTACTTC. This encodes CASSQWRGGGEQYF.